What follows are 8 T cell receptor beta chains derived from one specimen sequenced in a study of cytomegalovirus exposure and HLA in healthy donors. Primers: 60 Vbeta forward and 13 Jbeta reverse. Assay used: immunoSEQ multiplex PCR; TCRdb lists only in-frame clones, some missing. The sample comprises some 40,000 clones, 60% to 70% of which are singletons, and around 4% rests with the top ten. Specimen: PBMCs. These receptors were taken from a man aged 40-55 years in good health and CMV-seronegative.

The chain links TRBV7-8 to TRBJ2-3; 10 bases are shared with TRBD2. The CDR3 loop spans 16 amino acids. The germline gives CDR1 SGHVS, CDR2 FQNEAQ. With 2 bases clipped from V and 1 base from J, the junction kept 3 bases outside the gene matches. The CDR3 DNA reads TGTGCCAGCAGCTTACCAACTAGCGGGGGCACAGATACGCAGTATTTT. Translating it yields CASSLPTSGGTDTQYF.

This clone was counted a single time. The chain recombines TRBV30 with TRBJ1-2; the match to TRBD1 covers 8 bases. Germline loops: CDR1 GTSNPN, CDR2 SVGIG (reference sequence). The trim removed 2 bases at V and 5 bases at J, leaving 7 bases unmatched. The CDR3 contains 14 residues. The CDR3 reads CAWSSMDRAYGYTF. For the CDR3, the DNA is TGTGCCTGGAGTTCCATGGACAGGGCGTATGGCTACACCTTC.

This chain joins TRBV4-2 and TRBJ1-1; 7 nucleotides align to TRBD1. The V segment lost 0 bases and the J segment 8 bases; nucleotides outside the gene matches: 0. The CDR3 runs to 12 residues. CDR1 is LGHNA, CDR2 YNFKEQ, per germline. The CDR3 spells CASSQEQGEAFF. The CDR3 coding sequence is TGTGCCAGCAGCCAAGAACAGGGGGAAGCTTTCTTT.

This sequence joins TRBV2 and TRBJ2-6; D may be TRBD1 (6 bases). CDR3 length equals 16 residues. Germline V CDR1 and CDR2: SNHLY, FYNNEI. Trimming took 4 bases from V and 4 from J, leaving 14 bases between them. CDR3 coding DNA: TGTGCCAGCAGTGCTGGGGGCGCGATAGGGGCCAACGTCCTGACTTTC. It yields the protein CASSAGGAIGANVLTF.

The CDR3 loop reads CASSLALYNEQFF. In DNA, the CDR3 is TGTGCCAGCAGCTTGGCCCTCTACAATGAGCAGTTCTTC. The chain couples TRBV5-5 to TRBJ2-1; unclear D gene. The CDR3 is 13 amino acids. V lost 0 bases and J lost 3, with 4 bases in between. In germline, CDR1 is SGHKS, CDR2 YYEKEE (reference sequence). Filled out from reference TRBV5-5 and TRBJ2-1, the complete variable domain reads DAGVTQSPTHLIKTRGQQVTLRCSPISGHKSVSWYQQVLGQGPQFIFQYYEKEERGRGNFPDRFSARQFPNYSSELNVNALLLGDSALYLCASSLALYNEQFFGPGTRLTVL.

The CDR3 DNA follows: TGCAGCGTTGGCGGCGGAAGCTCTGGAAACACCATATATTTT. As protein: CSVGGGSSGNTIYF. The V call is TRBV29-1, the J call TRBJ1-3, with no clear D. Trimming left V 4 bases short and J 0 bases short, with 10 bases between. CDR3 length: 14 amino acids. Germline CDR1 SQVTM, CDR2 ANQGSEA.

This clone appeared a few times. The V gene is TRBV19, the J gene TRBJ1-2; a weak D match, TRBD1 (6 bases). With 3 bases removed from V and 5 bases from J, the gap between germline ends came to 16 bases. The CDR3 totals 15 residues. From germline, CDR1 is LNHDA and CDR2 SQIVND (reference sequence). As DNA, the CDR3 is TGTGCCAGTAGTATCTCCTCGACAGGACTTTATGGCTACACCTTC. Translated: CASSISSTGLYGYTF. The full variable domain, with the rest looked up from reference TRBV19 and TRBJ1-2, is DGGITQSPKYLFRKEGQNVTLSCEQNLNHDAMYWYRQDPGQGLRLIYYSQIVNDFQKGDIAEGYSVSREKKESFPLTVTSAQKNPTAFYLCASSISSTGLYGYTFGSGTRLTVV.

V usage is TRBV5-4 and J usage is TRBJ2-1; 8 nucleotides match TRBD1. CDR1 is SGHNT and CDR2 is YYREEE in the germline V gene (reference sequence). This CDR3 contains 16 residues. Losses at the gene ends were 2 bases for V and 8 bases for J; bases not matched to a gene: 12. CDR3 sequence reads: CASSLEETGDPDEQFF. The DNA of the CDR3 is TGTGCCAGCAGCTTAGAGGAGACAGGGGACCCGGATGAGCAGTTCTTC.